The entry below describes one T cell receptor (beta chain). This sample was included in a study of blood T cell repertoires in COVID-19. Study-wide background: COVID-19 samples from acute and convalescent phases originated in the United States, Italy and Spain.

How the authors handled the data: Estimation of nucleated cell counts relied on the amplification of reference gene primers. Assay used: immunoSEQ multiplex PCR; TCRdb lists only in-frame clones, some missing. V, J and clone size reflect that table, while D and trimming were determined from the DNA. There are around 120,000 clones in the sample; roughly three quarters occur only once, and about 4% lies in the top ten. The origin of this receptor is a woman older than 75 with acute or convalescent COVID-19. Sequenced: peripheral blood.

This CDR3 reads CASSQDPGKQPQHF. The CDR3, as DNA: TGTGCCAGCAGCCAAGATCCGGGTAAGCAGCCCCAGCATTTT. The rearrangement uses TRBV4-2 and TRBJ1-5; no reliable D call. The V end lost 0 bases, the J end lost 7 bases, and 10 bases lay between the germline ends. Germline loops: CDR1 LGHNA, CDR2 YNFKEQ. The CDR3 is made up of 14 amino acids.